The clone carrying this TCR beta chain was picked up a small number of times. The data belong to a study of blood T cell repertoires in COVID-19. The CDR3 runs to 12 residues. The V gene's germline CDR1 is LGHDT and CDR2 YNNKEL (reference sequence). V was cut by 7 bases and J by 8 bases, with 13 bases left in between. Clones were read by immunoSEQ multiplex PCR, and TCRdb kept only the in-frame ones, dropping some. Of 200,000 to 250,000 clones listed, approximately 86% are singletons. This sequence originates from a woman aged 25-40 years who had recovered from COVID-19. The chain has TRBV3-1 (or the pseudogene TRBV3-2) and TRBJ2-3, with a possible D match to TRBD2 (7 bases). Sequencing was performed on peripheral blood. CDR3 coding DNA: TGTGCCAGCACCTCAGGGGAGGGTACGCAGTATTTT. Residues: CASTSGEGTQYF.